A selection of T cell receptor beta chains follows, all from one sample in a study of T-cell reconstitution after alpha-beta-depleted transplantation in children. TCRdb fed the PCR reads into MiXCR, producing one record per CDR3 protein. The sample yields some 80,000 distinct CDR3 sequences, around 18% seen once. Here the sequenced sample was PBMCs, mostly from graft donor cells, taken 360 days after TCRalphabeta/CD19-depleted stem cell transplant. These receptors were taken from a male patient between 2 and 10 years old who had a stem cell transplant for acute lymphoblastic leukemia, so the T cells may come from the graft donor. The CDR3 runs from the conserved cysteine through the conserved F or W. D genes are given only for firm matches. Not every row has a clone size; where given, it reads once, few, many or a size class.

v_call	d_call	clone_size	j_call	cdr3_nt	cdr3_aa
TRBV12-3/TRBV12-4	NA	few	TRBJ2-6	TGTGCCAGCAGTTTAAGTGTTTCAAGGGCCAACGTCCTGACTTTC	CASSLSVSRANVLTF
TRBV29-1	NA	few	TRBJ1-1	TGCAGCGTTCATCCTGAAGCTTTCTTT	CSVHPEAFF
TRBV10-2	TRBD2	few	TRBJ2-7	TGCGCCAGCAGTGATGCGGGGGGTGGGACCTACGAGCAGTACTTC	CASSDAGGGTYEQYF
TRBV28	TRBD2	NA	TRBJ2-3	TGTGCCAGCAGTAGTAGCGGGAGGGCTCTCACAGATACGCAGTATTTT	CASSSSGRALTDTQYF
TRBV5-8	NA	once	TRBJ2-7	TGTGCCAGCAGCTTGGGACACTCTTACGAGCAGTACTTC	CASSLGHSYEQYF
TRBV20-1	NA	NA	TRBJ2-7	TGCAGTGCTAGAGCGTACGGGGGTAGTAACGAGCAGTACTTC	CSARAYGGSNEQYF
TRBV2	NA	NA	TRBJ1-1	TGTGCCAGCCTTAGGACCACTGAAGCTTTCTTT	CASLRTTEAFF
TRBV20-1	TRBD2	NA	TRBJ2-1	TGCAGTGCTAGCGGGAGGTTCGATGAGCAGTTCTTC	CSASGRFDEQFF
TRBV5-1	NA	few	TRBJ2-7	TGCGCCAGCAGCGACCCACACAGGGCGTCCTACGAGCAGTACTTC	CASSDPHRASYEQYF
TRBV20-1	NA	few	TRBJ1-1	TGCAGTCCGCTAGGCCTGAACACTGAAGCTTTCTTT	CSPLGLNTEAFF
TRBV12-3/TRBV12-4	NA	NA	TRBJ1-5	TGTGCCAGCAGTCAGGGACTCAACAATCAGCCCCAGCATTTT	CASSQGLNNQPQHF
TRBV3-1	NA	many	TRBJ2-1	TGTGCCAGCAGCCATGGGGAATCTGAGCAGTTCTTC	CASSHGESEQFF
TRBV7-9	NA	NA	TRBJ2-1	TGTGCCAGCAGCTTGCCTGGACTACCCAACAATGAGCAGTTCTTC	CASSLPGLPNNEQFF
TRBV10-3	TRBD2	many	TRBJ2-1	TGTGCCATCAGTGTTGCGGGAGTGGGGTACAATGAGCAGTTCTTC	CAISVAGVGYNEQFF
TRBV29-1	TRBD2	NA	TRBJ2-5	TGCAGCGCCGGGACTAGCGGGGTGCCTCAGTGGGAGACCCAGTACTTC	CSAGTSGVPQWETQYF
TRBV2	TRBD1	NA	TRBJ1-1	TGTGCCAGCAAGGGACAGGGAGCTGAAGCTTTCTTT	CASKGQGAEAFF
TRBV6-6	NA	few	TRBJ1-1	TGTGCCAGCAGCGGTGGGAACACTGAAGCTTTCTTT	CASSGGNTEAFF
TRBV2	NA	few	TRBJ2-2	TGTGCCAGCAAAGGGCGGCCCAACACCGGGGAGCTGTTTTTT	CASKGRPNTGELFF
TRBV11-3	TRBD2	NA	TRBJ2-1	TGTGCCAGCGGGAGGGGTGAGCAGTTCTTC	CASGRGEQFF
TRBV12-3/TRBV12-4	NA	NA	TRBJ2-2	TGTGCCAGCAGTTCAACCGGGGAGCTGTTTTTT	CASSSTGELFF
TRBV6-5	NA	NA	TRBJ2-7	TGTGCCAGCAGAGACTTTTCCTACGAGCAGTACTTC	CASRDFSYEQYF
TRBV24-1	NA	NA	TRBJ2-1	TGTGCCACCAGTGACCCCAACAGTAACAATGAGCAGTTCTTC	CATSDPNSNNEQFF
TRBV10-3	TRBD1	NA	TRBJ2-7	TGTGCCATCAGTCGGGACAGCATCTACGAGCAGTACTTC	CAISRDSIYEQYF
TRBV3-1	TRBD2	medium-sized	TRBJ2-3	TGTGCCAGCAGCTCTACCCGGCGGGAGAGGAATACGCAGTATTTT	CASSSTRRERNTQYF
TRBV10-2	NA	few	TRBJ2-3	TGCGCCAGCAGCCTGAGGAGGGGCAAGAGCACAGATACGCAGTATTTT	CASSLRRGKSTDTQYF
TRBV7-9	NA	many	TRBJ2-5	TGTGCCAGCAGTTCCAGGGTAGAGACCCAGTACTTC	CASSSRVETQYF
TRBV5-1	TRBD1	NA	TRBJ1-1	TGCGCCAGCAGCTGGACAGGGAGTGCCACTGAAGCTTTCTTT	CASSWTGSATEAFF
TRBV5-1	NA	once	TRBJ1-1	TGCGCCAGCAGCTTGATGACAGCAATCAACACTGAAGCTTTCTTT	CASSLMTAINTEAFF
TRBV2	NA	NA	TRBJ2-4	TGTGCCAGCAGTGAAGCTTGGCGAGGGTTCGCCTACTTC	CASSEAWRGFAYF
TRBV24-1	NA	few	TRBJ2-7	TGTGCCACCACCTCCCCGGGTCAGGACTACGAGCAGTACTTC	CATTSPGQDYEQYF
TRBV7-6	NA	few	TRBJ1-5	TGTGCCAGCAGCCCTCAGGGAGGCAATCAGCCCCAGCATTTT	CASSPQGGNQPQHF
TRBV12-3/TRBV12-4	NA	few	TRBJ2-2	TGTGCCAGCAGTTATTGGGGCACCGGGGAGCTGTTTTTT	CASSYWGTGELFF
TRBV2	TRBD2	NA	TRBJ2-3	TGTGCCAGCAGTGCCGAACGTAGCGGGAGGGCTGATACGCAGTATTTT	CASSAERSGRADTQYF
TRBV21-1	NA	once	TRBJ2-7	TGTGCCAGCAGCAGAATCGCGGTATCCTACGAGCAGTACTTC	CASSRIAVSYEQYF
TRBV5-1	NA	many	TRBJ2-1	TGCGCCAGCAGCTTGGGAGACTACAATGAGCAGTTCTTC	CASSLGDYNEQFF
TRBV12-3/TRBV12-4	TRBD1	many	TRBJ1-1	TGTGCCAGCAGGAGGACAGGGGGAAAGAACACTGAAGCTTTCTTT	CASRRTGGKNTEAFF
TRBV28	NA	few	TRBJ1-5	TGTGCCAGCAGTTTATGGGCAGGGCTTAATCAGCCCCAGCATTTT	CASSLWAGLNQPQHF
TRBV10-3	NA	few	TRBJ2-2	TGTGCCATCAGGGATAGGGCCGGGGAGCTGTTTTTT	CAIRDRAGELFF
TRBV5-5	TRBD2	NA	TRBJ2-7	TGTGCCAGCAGCTTACTAGCGGGAGGTGTCCACGAGCAGTACTTC	CASSLLAGGVHEQYF
TRBV28	NA	few	TRBJ1-4	TGTGCCAGCAGCCGGTCGAATGAAAAACTGTTTTTT	CASSRSNEKLFF
TRBV13	NA	many	TRBJ2-1	TGTGCCAGCAGCCAAAGGGACTACAATGAGCAGTTCTTC	CASSQRDYNEQFF
TRBV12-3/TRBV12-4	NA	few	TRBJ1-2	TGTGCCAGCACCCTTGACTTTAGTCTGGGGGGCTATGGCTACACCTTC	CASTLDFSLGGYGYTF